This T cell receptor beta chain was sequenced during a study of radiation and T cells in renal cell carcinoma. This clone has a handful of counts. The antigen remains undetermined. Documented treatment: 15 Gy SBRT to primary tumor, nephrectomy 4 weeks later. The tumor was a clear cell renal cell carcinoma. The table came from immunoSEQ multiplex PCR; TCRdb's copy has only in-frame clones and leaves some out. The sample lists about 13,000 clones; 33% were seen once. General study points: From baseline, blood top tumor clonotypes peaked at 2 weeks post-radiation. Compared with controls, irradiated tumors showed greater TCR clonality. Compared with controls, irradiated tumors had more, larger dominant CDR3 motifs.

The sample in question was tumor tissue, obtained from a patient whose treatment included radiotherapy and nephrectomy. This TCR was sampled from a man aged 55 to 69 with renal cell carcinoma.

In DNA form, the CDR3 reads TGTGCCAGCAGCGTAGCACTAGCGGGAGCGACAGATACGCAGTATTTT. Translation: CASSVALAGATDTQYF. This chain links TRBV9 with TRBJ2-3; 11 bases map to TRBD2. CDR1 and CDR2 from the germline V gene are SGDLS and YYNGEE. After removal of 0 bases from V and 3 bases from J, the junction contained 3 bases not matched to a gene. CDR3 length equals 16 residues.